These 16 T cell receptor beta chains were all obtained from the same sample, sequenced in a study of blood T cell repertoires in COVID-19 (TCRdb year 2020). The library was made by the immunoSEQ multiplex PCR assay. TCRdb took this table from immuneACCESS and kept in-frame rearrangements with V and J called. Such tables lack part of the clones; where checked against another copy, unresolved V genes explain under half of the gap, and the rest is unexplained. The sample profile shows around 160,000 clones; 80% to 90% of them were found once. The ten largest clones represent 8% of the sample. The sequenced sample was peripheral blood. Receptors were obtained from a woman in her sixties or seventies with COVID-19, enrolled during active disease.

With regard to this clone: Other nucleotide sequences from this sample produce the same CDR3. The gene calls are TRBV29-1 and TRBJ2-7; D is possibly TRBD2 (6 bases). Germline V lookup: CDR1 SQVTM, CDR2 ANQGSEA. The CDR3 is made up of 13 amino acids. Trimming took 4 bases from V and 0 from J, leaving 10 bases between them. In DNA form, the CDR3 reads TGCAGCGTTGGGAGGGGCAGCTCCTACGAGCAGTACTTC. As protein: CSVGRGSSYEQYF.

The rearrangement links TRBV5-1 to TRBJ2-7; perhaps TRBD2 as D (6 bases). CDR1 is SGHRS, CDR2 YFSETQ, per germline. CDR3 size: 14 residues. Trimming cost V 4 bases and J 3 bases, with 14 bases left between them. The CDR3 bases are TGCGCCAGCAGCCCCCCGACTAGTAACTACGAGCAGTACTTC. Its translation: CASSPPTSNYEQYF.

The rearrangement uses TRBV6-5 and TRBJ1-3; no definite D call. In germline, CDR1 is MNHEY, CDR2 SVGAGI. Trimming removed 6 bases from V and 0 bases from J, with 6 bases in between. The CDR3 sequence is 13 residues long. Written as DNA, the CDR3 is TGTGCCAGCAGAAAGCTCTCTGGAAACACCATATATTTT. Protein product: CASRKLSGNTIYF.

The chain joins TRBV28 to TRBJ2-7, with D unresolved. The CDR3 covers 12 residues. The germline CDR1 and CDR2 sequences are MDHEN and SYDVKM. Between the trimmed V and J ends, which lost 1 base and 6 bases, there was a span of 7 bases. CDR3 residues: CASSLLQTEQYF. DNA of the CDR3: TGTGCCAGCAGTTTATTACAGACCGAGCAGTACTTC.

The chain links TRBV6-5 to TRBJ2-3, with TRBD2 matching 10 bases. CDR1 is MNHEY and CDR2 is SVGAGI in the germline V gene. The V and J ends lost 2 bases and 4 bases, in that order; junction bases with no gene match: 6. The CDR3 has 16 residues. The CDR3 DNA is TGTGCCAGCAGTTACGGGTCTAGCGGGGGCCCAGATACGCAGTATTTT. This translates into CASSYGSSGGPDTQYF.

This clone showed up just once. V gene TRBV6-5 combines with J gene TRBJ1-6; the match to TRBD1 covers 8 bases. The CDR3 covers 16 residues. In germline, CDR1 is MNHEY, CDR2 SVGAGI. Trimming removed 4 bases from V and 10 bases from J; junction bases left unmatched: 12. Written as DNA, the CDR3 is TGTGCCAGCAGTTTATTAGGACAGGGAAATCAATCACCCCTCCACTTT. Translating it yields CASSLLGQGNQSPLHF.

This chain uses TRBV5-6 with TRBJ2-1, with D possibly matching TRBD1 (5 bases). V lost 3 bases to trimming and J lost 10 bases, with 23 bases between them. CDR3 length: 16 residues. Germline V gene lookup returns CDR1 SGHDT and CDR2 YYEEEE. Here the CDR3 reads CASSSWGSGSRREQFF. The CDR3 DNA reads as TGTGCCAGCAGCTCCTGGGGCTCTGGTAGCCGACGGGAGCAGTTCTTC.

The CDR3 sequence is CASSFRDRGANEQFF. In nucleotides, the CDR3 is TGTGCCAGCAGCTTCCGGGACAGGGGGGCCAATGAGCAGTTCTTC. The chain carries TRBV7-9 and TRBJ2-1; 11 bases are a match to TRBD1. Trimming cost V 3 bases and J 6 bases; bases outside gene matches: 4. The CDR3 has 15 amino acids. The germline CDR1 and CDR2 sequences are SEHNR and FQNEAQ (reference sequence).

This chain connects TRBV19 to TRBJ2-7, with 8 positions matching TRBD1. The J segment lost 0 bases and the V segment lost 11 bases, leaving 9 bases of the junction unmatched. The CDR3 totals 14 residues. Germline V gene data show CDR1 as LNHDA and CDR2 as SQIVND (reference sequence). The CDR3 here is CASSRTGSSYEQYF. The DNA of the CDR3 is TGTGCCTCCTCCCGGACAGGGAGCTCCTACGAGCAGTACTTC.

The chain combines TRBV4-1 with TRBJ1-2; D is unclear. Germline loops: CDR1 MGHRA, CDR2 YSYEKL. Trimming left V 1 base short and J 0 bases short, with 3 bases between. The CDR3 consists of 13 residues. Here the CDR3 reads CASSQGPNYGYTF. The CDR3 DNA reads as TGCGCCAGCAGCCAAGGGCCTAACTATGGCTACACCTTC.

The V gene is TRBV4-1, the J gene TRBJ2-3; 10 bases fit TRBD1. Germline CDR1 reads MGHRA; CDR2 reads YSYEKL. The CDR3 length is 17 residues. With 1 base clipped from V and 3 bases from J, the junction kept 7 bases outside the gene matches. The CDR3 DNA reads TGCGCCAGCAGCCAAGTGGGGACAGGGGTCGATACAGATACGCAGTATTTT. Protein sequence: CASSQVGTGVDTDTQYF.

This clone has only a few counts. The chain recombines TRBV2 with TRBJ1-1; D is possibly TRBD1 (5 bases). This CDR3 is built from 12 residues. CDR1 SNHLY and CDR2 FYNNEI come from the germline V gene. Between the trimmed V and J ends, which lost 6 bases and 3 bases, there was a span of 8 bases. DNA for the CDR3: TGTGCCAGCAGCGCAGGGTACACTGAAGCTTTCTTT. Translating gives CASSAGYTEAFF.

CDR3 nucleotide sequence: TGTGCCAGCAGTGAATCGCTAGCGGGGACCACCGGGGAGCTGTTTTTT. It codes for CASSESLAGTTGELFF. The chain uses TRBV2 and TRBJ2-2; the match to TRBD2 covers 9 bases. This CDR3 is built from 16 residues. Trimming cost V 2 bases and J 4 bases; bases outside gene matches: 5. CDR1 and CDR2 from the germline V gene are SNHLY and FYNNEI.

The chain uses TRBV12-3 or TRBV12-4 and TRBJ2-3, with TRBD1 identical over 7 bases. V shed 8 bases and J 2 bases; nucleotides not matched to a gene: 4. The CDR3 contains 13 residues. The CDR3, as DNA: TGTGCCAGCCGAGACAGGGACACAGATACGCAGTATTTT. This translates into CASRDRDTDTQYF.

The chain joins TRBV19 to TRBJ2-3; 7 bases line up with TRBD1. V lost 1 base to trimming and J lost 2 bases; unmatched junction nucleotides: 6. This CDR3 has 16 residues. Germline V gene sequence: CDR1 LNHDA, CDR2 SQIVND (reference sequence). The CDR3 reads CASSIGQGDFTDTQYF. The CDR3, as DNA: TGTGCCAGTAGTATAGGACAGGGTGATTTCACAGATACGCAGTATTTT.

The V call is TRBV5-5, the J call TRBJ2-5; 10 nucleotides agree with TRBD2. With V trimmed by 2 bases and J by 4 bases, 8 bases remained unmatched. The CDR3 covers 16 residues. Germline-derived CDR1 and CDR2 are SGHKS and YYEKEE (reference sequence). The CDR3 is CASSLISGGGGETQYF. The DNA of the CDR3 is TGTGCCAGCAGCTTAATAAGCGGGGGGGGAGGAGAGACCCAGTACTTC.